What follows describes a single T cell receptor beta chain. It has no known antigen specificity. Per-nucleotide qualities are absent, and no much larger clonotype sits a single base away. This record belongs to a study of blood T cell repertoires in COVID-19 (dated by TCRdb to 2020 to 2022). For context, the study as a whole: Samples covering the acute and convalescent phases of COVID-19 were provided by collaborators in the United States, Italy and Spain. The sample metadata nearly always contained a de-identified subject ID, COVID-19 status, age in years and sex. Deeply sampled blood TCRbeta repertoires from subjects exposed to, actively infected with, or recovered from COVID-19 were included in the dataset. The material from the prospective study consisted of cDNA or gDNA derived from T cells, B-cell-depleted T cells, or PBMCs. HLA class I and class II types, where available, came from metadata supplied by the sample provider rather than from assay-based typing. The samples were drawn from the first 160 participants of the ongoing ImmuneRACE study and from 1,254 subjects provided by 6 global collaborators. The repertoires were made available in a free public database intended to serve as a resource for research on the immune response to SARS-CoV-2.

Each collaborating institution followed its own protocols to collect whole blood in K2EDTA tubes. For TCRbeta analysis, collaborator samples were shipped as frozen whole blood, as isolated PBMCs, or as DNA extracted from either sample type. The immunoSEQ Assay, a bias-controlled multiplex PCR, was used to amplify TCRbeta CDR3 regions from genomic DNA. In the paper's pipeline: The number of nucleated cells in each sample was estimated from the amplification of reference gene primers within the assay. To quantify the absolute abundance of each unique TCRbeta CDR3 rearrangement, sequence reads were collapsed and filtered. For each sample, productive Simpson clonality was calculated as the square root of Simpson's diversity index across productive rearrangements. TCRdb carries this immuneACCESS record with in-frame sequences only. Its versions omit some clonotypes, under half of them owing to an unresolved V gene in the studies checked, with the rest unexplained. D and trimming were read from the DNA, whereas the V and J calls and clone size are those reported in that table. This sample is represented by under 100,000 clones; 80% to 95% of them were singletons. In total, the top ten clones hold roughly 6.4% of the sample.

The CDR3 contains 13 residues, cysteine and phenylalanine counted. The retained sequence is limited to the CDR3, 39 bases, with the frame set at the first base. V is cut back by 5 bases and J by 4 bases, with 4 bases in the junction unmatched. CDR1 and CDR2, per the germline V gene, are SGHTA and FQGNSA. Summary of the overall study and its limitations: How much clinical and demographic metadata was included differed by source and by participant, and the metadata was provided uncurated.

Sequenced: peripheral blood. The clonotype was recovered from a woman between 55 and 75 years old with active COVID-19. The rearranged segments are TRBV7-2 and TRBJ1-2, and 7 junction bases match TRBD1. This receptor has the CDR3 CASSPGQIYGYTF. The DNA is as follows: TGTGCCAGCAGCCCGGGACAGATCTATGGCTACACCTTC.